One and the same sample provided the 17 T cell receptor beta chains below, sequenced in a study of cytomegalovirus exposure and HLA in healthy donors. PCR primers comprised 60 Vbeta and 13 Jbeta primers. Only in-frame clones appear in the TCRdb table, and some are missing; sequencing was by immunoSEQ multiplex PCR. The repertoire holds approximately 170,000 clones, under 85% seen once, with 3% to 3.5% in the top ten. Sequencing was done on a sample of PBMCs. The receptor source for this set is a female donor in good health and CMV-seronegative.

The chain uses TRBV27 and TRBJ2-7; 8 bases match TRBD2. V lost 7 bases and J lost 4; bases outside the gene matches: 9. Looked up from germline, CDR1 is MNHEY and CDR2 is SMNVEV (reference sequence). CDR3 length equals 14 residues. The CDR3 region has the DNA TGTGCCAGCACCGCGGGAGGACCGCAATACGAGCAGTACTTC. Translating gives CASTAGGPQYEQYF.

J is TRBJ2-3 and V is TRBV6-1; possible D gene TRBD1, 6 bases. V was trimmed by 5 bases and J by 3 bases, leaving 15 bases between them. CDR1 is MNHNS, CDR2 SASEGT, per germline. This CDR3 has 15 amino acids. CDR3 region: CASSTGRLRTDTQYF. The CDR3 nucleotides read TGTGCCAGCAGTACAGGGCGTTTAAGGACAGATACGCAGTATTTT.

J is TRBJ2-5 and V is TRBV27; unclear D gene. The V and J ends lost 8 bases and 2 bases respectively, with 6 bases between them. Germline CDR1 is MNHEY and CDR2 is SMNVEV (reference sequence). The CDR3 covers 11 residues. Here the CDR3 DNA reads TGTGCCAGCGGCAGGCAAGAGACCCAGTACTTC. Residues: CASGRQETQYF.

This chain joins TRBV6-5 and TRBJ2-1; TRBD2 matches at 13 bases. This CDR3 contains 16 residues. V shed 4 bases and J 8 bases; nucleotides not matched to a gene: 8. Germline values: CDR1 MNHEY, CDR2 SVGAGI. The CDR3: CASSSSGTSGADEQFF. The CDR3 DNA follows: TGTGCCAGCAGTTCCTCCGGGACTAGCGGGGCCGATGAGCAGTTCTTC.

The rearrangement uses TRBV10-1 and TRBJ1-1; D call uncertain. The germline V gene encodes CDR1 WNHNN and CDR2 SYGVQD (reference sequence). Trimming shortened V by 6 bases and J by 1 base, and 9 bases separated the two germline ends. The CDR3 is 13 amino acids. This CDR3 is CASSMTSNTEAFF. CDR3 nucleotide sequence: TGCGCCAGCAGCATGACATCGAACACTGAAGCTTTCTTT.

The chain combines TRBV27 with TRBJ2-7; D might be TRBD2 (6 bases). The V gene's germline CDR1 is MNHEY and CDR2 SMNVEV (reference sequence). The V gene lost 5 bases and the J gene lost 6 bases, with 11 bases spanning the gap. The CDR3 loop spans 12 amino acids. The CDR3 DNA follows: TGTGCCAGCAGTCACGGGGGAACCGAGCAGTACTTC. Protein: CASSHGGTEQYF.

This clone was found a few times. This sequence joins TRBV4-2 and TRBJ1-1; TRBD1 aligns across 7 bases. There are 16 residues in the CDR3. The J segment lost 0 bases and the V segment lost 0 bases, leaving 4 bases of the junction unmatched. Germline CDR1 and CDR2: LGHNA and YNFKEQ. CDR3 sequence reads: CASSQDSGQVNTEAFF. The DNA of the CDR3 is TGTGCCAGCAGCCAAGATTCCGGACAGGTGAACACTGAAGCTTTCTTT.

The CDR3 spells CASSPGGVNTEAFF. CDR3 DNA sequence: TGCGCCAGCAGCCCGGGGGGAGTGAACACTGAAGCTTTCTTT. V is TRBV4-3 and J is TRBJ1-1, with D possibly being TRBD1 (5 bases). Trimming cost V 4 bases and J 0 bases, with 9 bases left between them. The CDR3 covers 14 residues. Germline V lookup: CDR1 LGHNA, CDR2 YSLEER.

CDR3 in amino acids: CASRDSGATGELFF. The CDR3 DNA follows: TGTGCCAGCCGTGATAGCGGAGCCACCGGGGAGCTGTTTTTT. The rearrangement joins TRBV21-1 to TRBJ2-2; the listed D gene, TRBD2, was not tested against the DNA. TRBV21-1 is marked as a pseudogene. This CDR3 is built from 14 residues.

This chain joins TRBV5-5 and TRBJ1-1; D possibly corresponds to TRBD1 (5 bases). The CDR3 extends over 12 amino acids. Germline-derived CDR1 and CDR2 are SGHKS and YYEKEE (reference sequence). The ends were cut back, 2 bases at V and 4 bases at J, with 6 bases in the middle. CDR3 amino acids: CASSLGVTEAFF. CDR3 DNA: TGTGCCAGCAGCTTAGGGGTCACTGAAGCTTTCTTT.

This clone has just a few counts. In DNA form, the CDR3 reads TGTGCCAGCAGCCGATTCGACAGGAACAATCAGCCCCAGCATTTT. This codes for CASSRFDRNNQPQHF. The V and J genes are TRBV28 and TRBJ1-5; maybe TRBD1 (6 bases). The length of the CDR3 is 15 residues. Germline V lookup: CDR1 MDHEN, CDR2 SYDVKM. Trimming took off 6 bases at V and 3 bases at J, with 15 bases between the two ends. The full variable domain, its missing parts supplied by reference TRBV28 and TRBJ1-5, is DVKVTQSSRYLVKRTGEKVFLECVQDMDHENMFWYRQDPGLGLRLIYFSYDVKMKEKGDIPEGYSVSREKKERFSLILESASTNQTSMYLCASSRFDRNNQPQHFGDGTRLSIL.

This chain uses TRBV12-1 with TRBJ2-7; the table gives TRBD2 as D, unverified against the DNA. TRBV12-1 counts as a pseudogene. CDR3 length: 14 amino acids. The CDR3 loop reads CASSLGTSEDEQYF. For the CDR3, the DNA is TGTGCCAGCAGCTTAGGGACTAGCGAGGACGAGCAGTACTTC.

V gene TRBV18 combines with J gene TRBJ1-2, with 11 nucleotides matching TRBD1. Germline V gives CDR1 KGHSH, CDR2 LQKENI. This CDR3 has 14 amino acids. The V segment lost 3 bases and the J segment 7 bases; nucleotides outside the gene matches: 4. CDR3 sequence reads: CASSPRTGGGGYTF. In DNA form, the CDR3 reads TGTGCCAGCTCACCTCGGACAGGGGGCGGTGGCTACACCTTC.

This clone showed up just a few times. V and J are TRBV6-6 and TRBJ2-7; D may be TRBD2 (6 bases). Germline V gene lookup returns CDR1 MNHNY and CDR2 SVGAGI (reference sequence). The V end was cut by 5 bases, the J end by 4 bases, with 12 bases between. CDR3 length: 13 amino acids. CDR3 sequence reads: CASSLQGGYEQYF. The CDR3 region has the DNA TGTGCCAGCAGTCTCCAGGGAGGATACGAGCAGTACTTC.

This clone was seen only once. In nucleotides, the CDR3 is TGTGCCAGCAGCTTAGTAGAAAAGACCCAGTACTTC. It yields the protein CASSLVEKTQYF. V usage is TRBV11-2 and J usage is TRBJ2-5; D call uncertain. This CDR3 has 12 residues. With 1 base removed from V and 6 bases from J, the gap between germline ends came to 6 bases. The germline CDR1 and CDR2 sequences are SGHAT and FQNNGV.

A remark on this clone: At one end, the junction sequence differs from germline, possibly due to a read error. The V gene is TRBV30, the J gene TRBJ2-3; 11 positions match TRBD2. This CDR3 is 17 amino acids long. In germline, CDR1 is GTSNPN, CDR2 SVGIG (reference sequence). In DNA, the CDR3 is TGTGCCTGGAGTTCCCATCGGACTAGCGGGTTCACAAATACGCAGTATTTT. Encoded protein: CAWSSHRTSGFTNTQYF. The full variable domain, rest sourced from reference TRBV30 and TRBJ2-3, is SQTIHQWPATLVQPVGSPLSLECTVEGTSNPNLYWYRQAAGRGLQLLFYSVGIGQISSEVPQNLSASRPQDRQFILSSKKLLLSDSGFYLCAWSSHRTSGFTNTQYFGPGTRLTVL.

J is TRBJ1-4 and V is TRBV6-1; TRBD1 agrees at 10 bases. Germline V gene lookup returns CDR1 MNHNS and CDR2 SASEGT. This CDR3 region has 14 residues. Unmatched junction bases numbered 9, after V lost 6 bases and J lost 11 bases. CDR3 loop: CASRSGQGVGKLFF. The CDR3 DNA reads as TGTGCCAGCAGATCCGGACAGGGGGTCGGGAAACTGTTTTTT.